The 20 T cell receptor beta chains reported below all come from one sample, sequenced in a study of spatial heterogeneity in lung cancer. Antigen specificity for these receptors is unknown. Findings and limits, study-wide: One measure, the expanded intratumoral alpha and beta TCR count, tracked tumor mutation counts.

TCRdb re-derived calls from the 5' RACE reads in MiXCR, one entry per CDR3 protein. The sample contains 9,500 or so distinct CDR3 sequences, roughly an eighth of which appear only once. Noted time point: sample taken at primary tumor resection. Material: lung tumor tissue, obtained at surgery. These receptors originate from a male donor with early-stage non-small cell lung cancer.

Ten or more counts support this clonotype. This beta chain is an unintended read in a library built for alpha chains; its size means little. The V gene is TRBV7-3, the J gene TRBJ2-1; the match to TRBD2 covers 7 bases. CDR1 and CDR2 from the germline V gene are SGHTA and FQGTGA. This CDR3 spans 16 amino acids. Trimming took 5 bases from V and 6 from J; bases not matched to a gene: 13. The CDR3 region is CASSPAGLFGANEQFF. The DNA for the CDR3 is TGTGCCAGCAGCCCAGCGGGACTCTTCGGTGCCAATGAGCAGTTCTTC.

Points on this clonotype: The library was designed around alpha chains, so this beta chain is a stray read whose abundance carries little weight. The chain links TRBV20-1 to TRBJ2-2; perhaps TRBD1 as D (6 bases). The germline gives CDR1 DFQATT, CDR2 SNEGSKA (reference sequence). The V end was cut by 3 bases, the J end by 2 bases, with 10 bases between. This CDR3 is built from 14 residues. CDR3 DNA sequence: TGCAGTGCTAGGCGGACAGATAACACCGGGGAGCTGTTTTTT. Amino acids: CSARRTDNTGELFF.

Of note for this clonotype: Because this beta chain is a stray read in a library intended to capture alpha chains, its abundance should not be given much weight. CDR3 DNA sequence: TGTGCCAGCAGGGTGGACAGCCTCTTTGAAGCTTTCTTT. It yields the protein CASRVDSLFEAFF. This chain joins TRBV7-2 and TRBJ1-1, with a tentative D call TRBD1 (6 bases). V lost 6 bases and J 7 bases, leaving 15 bases between the germline ends. Per the germline V gene, CDR1 is SGHTA and CDR2 is FQGNSA. The length of the CDR3 is 13 residues.

By sample fraction, this clonotype is medium-sized. Within a library made for alpha chains, this beta chain is off target, and its count is uninformative. This chain links TRBV4-2 with TRBJ2-7; D call uncertain. The CDR3 has 16 amino acids. V lost 0 bases and J lost 0, with 12 bases in between. Germline values: CDR1 LGHNA, CDR2 YNFKEQ. CDR3 sequence reads: CASSQEEGSSSYEQYF. CDR3 nucleotide sequence: TGTGCCAGCAGCCAAGAGGAAGGCTCCAGCTCCTACGAGCAGTACTTC.

This clonotype is judged medium-sized. For a library built for alpha chains, this beta chain is a stray read; little rests on its size. DNA of the CDR3: TGCAGTGCTAGCAGAGTAGGTGAGCAGTTCTTC. It yields the protein CSASRVGEQFF. The V gene is TRBV20-1, the J gene TRBJ2-1; D not resolved. There are 11 residues in the CDR3. Per germline, CDR1 DFQATT and CDR2 SNEGSKA (reference sequence). The ends were cut back, 3 bases at V and 9 bases at J, with 9 bases in the middle.

This clonotype has ten or more counts. This beta chain is an unintended read in a library built for alpha chains; its size means little. CDR3 residues: CASRKTGDVQPQHF. CDR3 in DNA: TGTGCCAGCAGAAAAACAGGGGATGTGCAGCCCCAGCATTTT. The rearrangement links TRBV28 to TRBJ1-5; 7 nucleotides match TRBD1. The V segment lost 6 bases and the J segment 7 bases; nucleotides outside the gene matches: 9. This CDR3 comprises 14 residues. Germline CDR1 reads MDHEN; CDR2 reads SYDVKM.

This clonotype was seen only a few times. This beta chain is an off-target read within a library intended for alpha chains, so its frequency means little. The rearrangement joins TRBV11-3 to TRBJ2-1, with D hard to call. The CDR3 is 12 residues long. The germline V gene has CDR1 SGHNT and CDR2 YENEEA. Trimming took 4 bases from V and 6 from J, leaving 7 bases between them. The CDR3 bases are TGTGCCAGCAGCTCTTGGGTCAATGAGCAGTTCTTC. Protein product: CASSSWVNEQFF.

By share of the sample, this clonotype is medium-sized (0.01 to 0.1%). This beta chain is an off-target read within a library intended for alpha chains, so its frequency means little. The CDR3 region is CASSPGPPEQYF. DNA of the CDR3: TGTGCCAGCAGCCCCGGGCCCCCCGAGCAGTACTTC. J is TRBJ2-7 and V is TRBV7-2; no firm D call. V lost 5 bases and J lost 6, with 11 bases in between. The CDR3 totals 12 residues. Germline lookup yields CDR1 SGHTA and CDR2 FQGNSA.

This clonotype was counted at least ten times. This beta chain is an off-target read within a library intended for alpha chains, so its frequency means little. The chain employs TRBV27 and TRBJ1-6; D remains ambiguous. The ends were cut back, 6 bases at V and 9 bases at J, with 18 bases in the middle. CDR1 is MNHEY and CDR2 is SMNVEV in the germline V gene (reference sequence). CDR3 length: 15 amino acids. The CDR3 region has the DNA TGTGCCAGCAGCGTCTTATCGGTCCTTGTTTCACCCCTCCACTTT. Amino acids: CASSVLSVLVSPLHF.

About this clonotype: The library was built for alpha chains, so this beta chain is an off-target read and its size means little. The chain combines TRBV12-3 or TRBV12-4 with TRBJ2-6; 7 bases are shared with TRBD1. V was pared by 1 base and J by 2 bases, with 5 bases of the junction left unmatched. The CDR3 loop spans 17 amino acids. The DNA of the CDR3 is TGTGCCAGCAGTTTAGTAGGGGGCATAGCTGGGGCCAACGTCCTGACTTTC. Residues: CASSLVGGIAGANVLTF.

This clonotype was seen many times. This beta chain was picked up by a library intended for alpha chains and is off target, so its count carries little meaning. The rearrangement joins TRBV6-2 or TRBV6-3 to TRBJ2-4, with D possibly being TRBD1 or TRBD2 (6 bases each). The CDR3 consists of 17 residues. Germline V gene sequence: CDR1 MNHEY, CDR2 SVGEGT. V gave up 8 bases and J gave up 0 bases, with 20 bases separating them. In DNA form, the CDR3 reads TGTGCCAGCGTGGGGACTGAGTGGGGGCTAGCCAAAAACATTCAGTACTTC. Encoded protein: CASVGTEWGLAKNIQYF.

This clonotype was picked up many times. Being off target in a library aimed at alpha chains, this beta chain has a size of little meaning. This chain connects TRBV7-8 to TRBJ1-5; possibly TRBD1 for D (6 bases). Trimming stripped 5 bases from V and 9 bases from J, with 26 bases between. The CDR3 totals 17 residues. Looked up from germline, CDR1 is SGHVS and CDR2 is FQNEAQ. This CDR3 is CASSTLQGTSIGAPQHF. Written as DNA, the CDR3 is TGTGCCAGCAGCACCCTACAGGGTACCTCAATCGGGGCGCCCCAGCATTTT.

This clonotype was counted at least ten times. This beta chain came through as a stray read in a library set up for alpha chains, and its size says little. The chain links TRBV4-1 to TRBJ2-2; a possible D gene is TRBD1 (5 bases). The V gene lost 3 bases and the J gene lost 3 bases, with 8 bases spanning the gap. CDR3 length: 14 residues. The V gene's germline CDR1 is MGHRA and CDR2 YSYEKL. The CDR3 DNA reads TGCGCCAGCAGCCAGCCAGGGTACACCGGGGAGCTGTTTTTT. This codes for CASSQPGYTGELFF.

This clonotype was counted at least ten times. The size of this beta chain means little, since it is a stray read in a library made for alpha chains. The chain carries TRBV12-3 or TRBV12-4 and TRBJ1-2; 7 nucleotides agree with TRBD1. The CDR3 extends over 13 amino acids. With V trimmed by 2 bases and J by 6 bases, 3 bases remained unmatched. This CDR3 reads CASSLRTGHGYTF. CDR3 coding DNA: TGTGCCAGCAGTTTAAGGACAGGCCATGGCTACACCTTC.

This clonotype was detected ten times or more. With the library built for alpha chains, this beta chain is off target and its frequency is not meaningful. This chain joins TRBV2 and TRBJ2-1, with 11 bases fitting TRBD2. V shed 11 bases, J shed 5 bases, and the junction held 8 bases outside the gene matches. Germline-derived CDR1 and CDR2 are SNHLY and FYNNEI. The CDR3 covers 14 residues. CDR3 coding DNA: TGTGCCGGGGCTAGCGGGAGGACGAACAATGAGCAGTTCTTC. This encodes CAGASGRTNNEQFF.

The sample holds many counts of this clonotype. Because this beta chain is a stray read in a library intended to capture alpha chains, its abundance should not be given much weight. This rearrangement joins TRBV4-1 to TRBJ2-2; D not resolved. The V gene's germline CDR1 is MGHRA and CDR2 YSYEKL. Between the trimmed V and J ends, which lost 4 bases and 2 bases, there was a span of 17 bases. This CDR3 has 17 residues. CDR3 region: CASSPRRTGPNTGELFF. CDR3 nucleotides: TGCGCCAGCAGCCCTAGAAGAACCGGGCCCAACACCGGGGAGCTGTTTTTT.

This clonotype was recorded many times. This beta chain appears as a stray read in a library generated for alpha chains; its size is not informative. The V call is TRBV27, the J call TRBJ2-3, with D hard to call. Germline loops: CDR1 MNHEY, CDR2 SMNVEV (reference sequence). The CDR3 covers 13 residues. Between the trimmed V and J ends, which lost 8 bases and 2 bases, there was a span of 11 bases. The CDR3 spells CASGRTNTDTQYF. The CDR3 DNA sequence: TGTGCCAGCGGTCGCACCAACACAGATACGCAGTATTTT.

This clonotype was observed many times. A library prepared for alpha chains yielded this beta chain as an off-target read; its size is of little meaning. The J gene is TRBJ2-7, the V gene TRBV7-2; D might be TRBD1 or TRBD2, each matching 5 bases. The CDR3 extends over 14 amino acids. Germline V gene lookup returns CDR1 SGHTA and CDR2 FQGNSA. V lost 0 bases and J lost 0, with 6 bases in between. The CDR3 is CASSLAGDSYEQYF. The CDR3 DNA reads TGTGCCAGCAGCTTAGCGGGGGACTCCTACGAGCAGTACTTC. The full variable domain, its missing parts supplied by reference TRBV7-2 and TRBJ2-7, is GAGVSQSPSNKVTEKGKDVELRCDPISGHTALYWYRQSLGQGLEFLIYFQGNSAPDKSGLPSDRFSAERTGGSVSTLTIQRTQQEDSAVYLCASSLAGDSYEQYFGPGTRLTVT.

A note on this clonotype: This beta chain came through as a stray read in a library set up for alpha chains, and its size says little. V gene TRBV11-1 combines with J gene TRBJ1-1; D not certain. The CDR3 totals 13 residues. Germline CDR1 reads SGHAT; CDR2 reads FQDESV (reference sequence). Trimming stripped 0 bases from V and 6 bases from J, with 8 bases between. This CDR3 reads CASSLAESSEAFF. CDR3 sequence (DNA): TGTGCCAGCAGCTTAGCCGAAAGTTCTGAAGCTTTCTTT.

For this clonotype: This beta chain was picked up by a library intended for alpha chains and is off target, so its count carries little meaning. The CDR3 protein is CSAFGESSYNEQFF. The DNA of the CDR3 is TGCAGTGCTTTTGGGGAAAGCTCCTACAATGAGCAGTTCTTC. The chain is built from TRBV20-1 and TRBJ2-1; D gene ambiguous. V lost 5 bases, J lost 0 bases, and 11 bases lay in between. The germline V gene has CDR1 DFQATT and CDR2 SNEGSKA (reference sequence). The CDR3 is 14 residues long.